Listed below are T cell receptor beta chains from one sample, sequenced in a study of T cells in Graves' hyperthyroidism and ophthalmopathy. Via MiXCR, TCRdb re-called the multiplex PCR reads, giving one row per CDR3 protein. The table includes around 560,000 distinct CDR3 sequences, 16% detected once. Sequencing input: blood. The receptors stem from a woman younger than 30 with Graves' hyperthyroidism. Both conserved end residues are part of each CDR3. Fields, in order: D gene, clone size, J gene, V gene, CDR3 protein, CDR3 DNA. A D gene is named only where the DNA matches it firmly. Clone size, where shown, is once, few, many, or a class for clones that have expanded.

>TRBD2|many|TRBJ2-3|TRBV11-2
CASSFTSGGPGDTQYF
TGTGCCAGCAGCTTTACTAGCGGGGGGCCGGGAGATACGCAGTATTTT
>TRBD2|many|TRBJ2-7|TRBV29-1
CSDRTGTSGRFGYEQYF
TGCAGCGATAGGACCGGGACTAGCGGGAGATTTGGGTACGAGCAGTACTTC
>TRBD1|few|TRBJ1-2|TRBV4-3
CASSQDRGTGGYGYTF
TGCGCCAGCAGCCAAGATCGCGGGACAGGGGGATATGGCTACACCTTC
>TRBD2|NA|TRBJ2-2|TRBV6-2/TRBV6-3
CASRANPGLGTGELFF
TGTGCCAGCAGGGCCAATCCGGGACTAGGGACCGGGGAGCTGTTTTTT
>TRBD1|NA|TRBJ2-2|TRBV7-9
CASSHTGTGANTGELFF
TGTGCCAGCAGCCATACCGGGACAGGGGCGAACACCGGGGAGCTGTTTTTT
>NA|many|TRBJ1-5|TRBV28
CASSLPDRINQPQHF
TGTGCCAGCAGTTTACCCGACAGAATCAATCAGCCCCAGCATTTT
>TRBD1|many|TRBJ1-5|TRBV24-1
CATSRGTEPAQHF
TGTGCCACCAGCCGAGGGACAGAACCAGCCCAGCATTTT
>TRBD2|many|TRBJ2-5|TRBV6-1
CASRKSGGRQETQYF
TGTGCCAGCCGAAAATCCGGGGGGAGACAAGAGACCCAGTACTTC
>TRBD2|few|TRBJ2-5|TRBV20-1
CSALEREWTQYF
TGCAGTGCTCTCGAGCGGGAGTGGACCCAGTACTTC
>TRBD2|many|TRBJ2-7|TRBV28
CASSLTFVASGRIGEQYF
TGTGCCAGCAGTTTAACATTTGTGGCTAGCGGGAGGATCGGCGAGCAGTACTTC
>NA|few|TRBJ1-2|TRBV29-1
CSVGVPGNYGYTF
TGCAGCGTTGGTGTGCCGGGAAACTATGGCTACACCTTC
>NA|many|TRBJ2-1|TRBV11-2
CASSLGRRSSYNEQFF
TGTGCCAGCAGCTTGGGGCGTCGGAGCTCCTACAATGAGCAGTTCTTC
>TRBD2|many|TRBJ2-5|TRBV6-2/TRBV6-3
CASSYGTSGGQETQYF
TGTGCCAGCAGTTACGGTACTAGCGGGGGCCAAGAGACCCAGTACTTC
>TRBD2|many|TRBJ2-4|TRBV5-1
CASSLALAGGVNIQYF
TGCGCCAGCAGCTTGGCCCTAGCGGGTGGGGTGAACATTCAGTACTTC
>NA|NA|TRBJ2-7|TRBV12-3/TRBV12-4
CASSFFSGASSSYEQYF
TGTGCCAGCAGTTTTTTCTCTGGGGCGTCTTCATCCTACGAGCAGTACTTC
>TRBD1|few|TRBJ2-6|TRBV15
CATSSGQGAGGANVLTF
TGTGCCACCAGCAGCGGACAGGGGGCTGGTGGGGCCAACGTCCTGACTTTC
>NA|NA|TRBJ2-7|TRBV5-1
CASSRDTTYEQYF
TGCGCCAGCAGCCGGGACACCACCTACGAGCAGTACTTC
>NA|few|TRBJ2-5|TRBV3-1
CASSRTPPETQYF
TGTGCCAGCAGCCGGACTCCCCCAGAGACCCAGTACTTC
>TRBD2|many|TRBJ2-5|TRBV5-1
CASSSHWASGQETQYF
TGCGCCAGCAGCTCACATTGGGCTAGCGGACAAGAGACCCAGTACTTC